This T cell receptor (beta chain) was captured by sequencing in a study of T cell repertoires in cytomegalovirus infection. This clonotype appeared a few times. No antigen is known for it. V lost 1 base and J lost 4; bases outside the gene matches: 3. This CDR3 has 14 residues. CDR1 is DFQATT, CDR2 SNEGSKA, per germline (reference sequence). Via MiXCR, TCRdb re-called the reads, giving one row per CDR3 protein. In the table there are some 270,000 distinct CDR3 sequences, approximately 22% of which are singletons. The receptor was derived from a human donor in good health (CMV status not recorded). Some clones in this sample may be carry-over from other donors' samples. This rearrangement joins TRBV20-1 to TRBJ2-1; the match to TRBD2 covers 8 bases. Sequences were derived from cultured PBMCs, sampled from culture after CMV antigen stimulation. CDR3 amino acids: CSARVLAGYNEQFF. CDR3 DNA sequence: TGCAGTGCTAGAGTTCTAGCGGGTTACAATGAGCAGTTCTTC.